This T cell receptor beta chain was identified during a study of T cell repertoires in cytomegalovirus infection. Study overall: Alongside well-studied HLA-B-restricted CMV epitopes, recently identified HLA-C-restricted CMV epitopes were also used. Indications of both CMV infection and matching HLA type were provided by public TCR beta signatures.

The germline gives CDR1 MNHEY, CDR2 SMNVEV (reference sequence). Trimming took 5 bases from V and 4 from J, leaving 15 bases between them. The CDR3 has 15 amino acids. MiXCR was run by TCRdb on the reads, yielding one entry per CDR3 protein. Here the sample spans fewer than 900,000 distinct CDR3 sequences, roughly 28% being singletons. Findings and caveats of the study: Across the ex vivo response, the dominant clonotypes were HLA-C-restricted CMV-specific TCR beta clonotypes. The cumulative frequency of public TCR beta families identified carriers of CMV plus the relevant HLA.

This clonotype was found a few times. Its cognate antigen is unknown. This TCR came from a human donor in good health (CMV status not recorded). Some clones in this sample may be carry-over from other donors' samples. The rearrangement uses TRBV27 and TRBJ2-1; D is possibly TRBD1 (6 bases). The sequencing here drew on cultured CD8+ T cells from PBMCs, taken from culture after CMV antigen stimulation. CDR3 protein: CASSLGQRPYNEQFF. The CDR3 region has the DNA TGTGCCAGCAGTCTAGGACAGCGTCCTTACAATGAGCAGTTCTTC.